The 30 T cell receptor beta chains below all came from one sample that was sequenced in a study of cytomegalovirus exposure and HLA in healthy donors. Amplification used 60 Vbeta primers and 13 Jbeta primers. The data were produced by immunoSEQ multiplex PCR, yet TCRdb's version contains in-frame clones alone and is incomplete. The table has about 160,000 clones, 68% seen once. The sequencing sample was made of PBMCs. The receptor set was obtained from a man aged 45-60 years in good health and CMV-seronegative.

CDR3 sequence reads: CASSFASSGGAGATQYF. The CDR3 DNA reads TGTGCCAGCAGCTTTGCTTCTAGCGGGGGGGCCGGCGCTACGCAGTATTTT. The chain links TRBV7-2 to TRBJ2-3; 12 bases agree with TRBD2. The germline V gene encodes CDR1 SGHTA and CDR2 FQGNSA. CDR3 length: 17 amino acids. Trimming removed 3 bases from V and 8 bases from J; junction bases left unmatched: 12.

A single count supports this clone. The J gene is TRBJ2-1, the V gene TRBV4-2; 11 bases are shared with TRBD2. Germline V gene data show CDR1 as LGHNA and CDR2 as YNFKEQ. The CDR3 totals 15 residues. V shed 3 bases and J 10 bases; nucleotides not matched to a gene: 8. The CDR3 bases are TGTGCCAGCAGCCAGGGGTCTAGCGGGGGGCGGGAGCAGTTCTTC. Its protein product is CASSQGSSGGREQFF.

This clone has a single count. The chain carries TRBV7-2 and TRBJ2-7; D is possibly TRBD2 (6 bases). The length of the CDR3 is 14 residues. Looked up from germline, CDR1 is SGHTA and CDR2 is FQGNSA. V was cut by 2 bases and J by 5 bases, with 13 bases left in between. The CDR3 bases are TGTGCCAGCAGCTTAAGGCTAGCGACTAACGAGCAGTACTTC. Its protein is CASSLRLATNEQYF.

This clone was observed once. The chain employs TRBV11-2 and TRBJ1-1, with D possibly being TRBD1 (6 bases). Per germline, CDR1 SGHAT and CDR2 FQNNGV. The CDR3 runs to 13 residues. V gave up 1 base and J gave up 8 bases, with 11 bases separating them. CDR3 loop: CASSLGQGMEAFF. In DNA, the CDR3 is TGTGCCAGCAGCTTAGGCCAGGGGATGGAAGCTTTCTTT.

This chain connects TRBV11-2 to TRBJ2-5; the match to TRBD1 covers 8 bases. The CDR3 covers 15 residues. V was clipped by 5 bases and J by 5 bases; unmatched bases: 10. Germline V lookup: CDR1 SGHAT, CDR2 FQNNGV. The CDR3 protein is CASSPLRGRMETQYF. CDR3 nucleotide sequence: TGTGCCAGCAGCCCGCTCAGGGGGCGGATGGAGACCCAGTACTTC.

The gene calls are TRBV4-1 and TRBJ1-4; a possible D gene is TRBD1 (5 bases). Trimming shortened V by 6 bases and J by 7 bases, and 15 bases separated the two germline ends. The CDR3 covers 14 residues. CDR1 is MGHRA, CDR2 YSYEKL, per germline. Here the CDR3 reads CASRNRAGREKLFF. The CDR3 nucleotides are TGCGCCAGCAGGAATAGGGCAGGGCGTGAAAAACTGTTTTTT.

J is TRBJ1-2 and V is TRBV5-1; no reliable D call. V was cut by 3 bases and J by 0 bases, with 15 bases left in between. This CDR3 region has 16 residues. Per germline, CDR1 SGHRS and CDR2 YFSETQ. The CDR3 nucleotides are TGCGCCAGCAGCTCTCCCTTGGAGGGAGCTAACTATGGCTACACCTTC. Its translation: CASSSPLEGANYGYTF.

The CDR3 region is CASSLLGGQSDTQYF. The CDR3 bases are TGCGCCAGCAGCCTCCTCGGGGGGCAGTCAGATACGCAGTATTTT. This chain connects TRBV5-1 to TRBJ2-3, with D tentatively TRBD2 (7 bases). The CDR3 extends over 15 amino acids. V was clipped by 4 bases and J by 4 bases, with 16 bases between them. CDR1 and CDR2 (germline): SGHRS, YFSETQ.

DNA of the CDR3: TGTGCCAGCATGAGGACAAACACCGGGGAGCTGTTTTTT. Its translation is CASMRTNTGELFF. This chain joins TRBV27 and TRBJ2-2; possible D gene TRBD1, 5 bases. Germline V lookup: CDR1 MNHEY, CDR2 SMNVEV (reference sequence). CDR3 length equals 13 residues. V was pared by 7 bases and J by 2 bases, with 8 bases between.

This clone occurred a few times. In DNA form, the CDR3 reads TGTGCCAGCAGCCCAATGGACAGGGGTAATGGCTACACCTTC. Its translation: CASSPMDRGNGYTF. The rearrangement uses TRBV4-2 and TRBJ1-2; 9 bases line up with TRBD1. Germline CDR1 LGHNA, CDR2 YNFKEQ. Trimming took 4 bases from V and 6 from J; bases not matched to a gene: 6. This CDR3 is 14 amino acids long.

The chain employs TRBV5-1 and TRBJ2-2; 8 nucleotides match TRBD1. Unmatched junction bases numbered 9, after V lost 4 bases and J lost 1 base. Germline values: CDR1 SGHRS, CDR2 YFSETQ. The CDR3 runs to 17 residues. As DNA, the CDR3 is TGCGCCAGCAGCCCGGGACAGGTCTTAGGGAACACCGGGGAGCTGTTTTTT. Translation: CASSPGQVLGNTGELFF.

The CDR3 DNA reads as TGTGCCAGCAGCCAAGATCTCACCGGGGAGCTGTTTTTT. Translating it yields CASSQDLTGELFF. The V call is TRBV14, the J call TRBJ2-2; D is undetermined. The germline V gene encodes CDR1 SGHDN and CDR2 FVKESK. With 0 bases removed from V and 4 bases from J, the gap between germline ends came to 3 bases. The length of the CDR3 is 13 residues.

This rearrangement joins TRBV18 to TRBJ1-3; the D gene is possibly TRBD1 (5 bases). Germline V gene lookup returns CDR1 KGHSH and CDR2 LQKENI. V was trimmed by 3 bases and J by 0 bases, leaving 12 bases between them. The CDR3 runs 16 residues. CDR3 sequence (DNA): TGTGCCAGCTCACCTCAGACAGCTCTCTCTGGAAACACCATATATTTT. This encodes CASSPQTALSGNTIYF.

This clone has a single count. The chain uses TRBV19 and TRBJ1-6; no clear D. The CDR3 is 15 residues long. V was trimmed by 6 bases and J by 7 bases, leaving 16 bases between them. Germline-derived CDR1 and CDR2 are LNHDA and SQIVND (reference sequence). The CDR3 DNA is TGTGCCAGTAGCCAGATATGGACGGGGAATTCACCCCTCCACTTT. Its translation is CASSQIWTGNSPLHF.

In its sample, this clone was seen a few times. The same CDR3 is also encoded by other DNA sequences in this sample. This chain connects TRBV27 to TRBJ2-5; 8 bases are a match to TRBD1. Germline CDR1 is MNHEY and CDR2 is SMNVEV (reference sequence). The CDR3 is 14 residues long. Losses at the gene ends were 3 bases for V and 4 bases for J; bases not matched to a gene: 4. The CDR3: CASSLQGARETQYF. The CDR3 DNA sequence: TGTGCCAGCAGTTTGCAGGGGGCGCGAGAGACCCAGTACTTC.

The table lists this clone with a few counts. V usage is TRBV14 and J usage is TRBJ1-2, with 9 bases matching TRBD1. CDR3 length equals 14 residues. V lost 0 bases and J lost 5; bases outside the gene matches: 1. Germline CDR1 is SGHDN and CDR2 is FVKESK. The CDR3 nucleotides read TGTGCCAGCAGCCAAGAGACAGGGGGTTATGGCTACACCTTC. This codes for CASSQETGGYGYTF.

This clone was detected once. The rearrangement links TRBV19 to TRBJ2-2; 10 nucleotides agree with TRBD1. The CDR3 contains 16 residues. Looked up from germline, CDR1 is LNHDA and CDR2 is SQIVND (reference sequence). Losses at the gene ends were 5 bases for V and 4 bases for J; bases not matched to a gene: 7. DNA of the CDR3: TGTGCCAGTAGTCAAAGACAGGGGGCGCGCACCGGGGAGCTGTTTTTT. This gives the protein CASSQRQGARTGELFF.

The V call is TRBV6-5, the J call TRBJ2-5, with TRBD2 matching 12 bases. The CDR3 length is 14 residues. V gave up 6 bases and J gave up 9 bases; unmatched junction bases: 8. The germline V gene has CDR1 MNHEY and CDR2 SVGAGI. The CDR3 bases are TGTGCCAGCAGAAGTCAACTAGCGGGGGGCTCCCAGTACTTC. As protein: CASRSQLAGGSQYF.

The gene calls are TRBV4-1 and TRBJ2-3; TRBD2 agrees at 7 bases. The V gene's germline CDR1 is MGHRA and CDR2 YSYEKL. The CDR3 extends over 17 amino acids. Trimming at V came to 1 base and at J to 1 base, leaving 8 bases not matched to a gene. The CDR3 is CASSQGSLAVGTDTQYF. The CDR3 DNA reads as TGCGCCAGCAGCCAAGGCAGCCTAGCGGTTGGCACAGATACGCAGTATTTT.

The J gene is TRBJ2-7, the V gene TRBV19; possible D gene TRBD1, 6 bases. Germline CDR1 and CDR2: LNHDA and SQIVND (reference sequence). V was clipped by 6 bases and J by 0 bases, with 15 bases between them. The CDR3 contains 15 residues. The CDR3 region is CASSRRTDSSYEQYF. The CDR3 coding sequence is TGTGCCAGTAGCCGTCGAACGGACAGCTCCTACGAGCAGTACTTC. Full variable domain (rest looked up from reference TRBV19 and TRBJ2-7): DGGITQSPKYLFRKEGQNVTLSCEQNLNHDAMYWYRQDPGQGLRLIYYSQIVNDFQKGDIAEGYSVSREKKESFPLTVTSAQKNPTAFYLCASSRRTDSSYEQYFGPGTRLTVT.

The rearrangement links TRBV19 to TRBJ2-2; 8 nucleotides match TRBD1. The V and J ends lost 6 bases and 5 bases, in that order; junction bases with no gene match: 11. The CDR3 loop spans 16 amino acids. Germline V lookup: CDR1 LNHDA, CDR2 SQIVND (reference sequence). CDR3 region: CASRFRTGRTTGELFF. DNA of the CDR3: TGTGCCAGTAGGTTCAGGACAGGGAGGACGACCGGGGAGCTGTTTTTT.

The chain recombines TRBV21-1 with TRBJ2-2; the table assigns TRBD1, which was not confirmed against the DNA. TRBV21-1 is marked as a pseudogene. The CDR3 is 16 amino acids. The DNA for the CDR3 is TGTGCCAGCAGCGGGGGGACAGGGGGCGATACCGGGGAGCTGTTTTTT. Protein sequence: CASSGGTGGDTGELFF.

The chain uses TRBV28 and TRBJ1-1, with D possibly being TRBD1 (5 bases). V dropped 5 bases and J dropped 5 bases, with 15 bases sitting between them. Looked up from germline, CDR1 is MDHEN and CDR2 is SYDVKM. This CDR3 is 14 amino acids long. The CDR3 is CASSPTTGLTEAFF. The DNA for the CDR3 is TGTGCCAGCAGTCCCACCACAGGTTTGACTGAAGCTTTCTTT.

V usage is TRBV5-1 and J usage is TRBJ2-2, with 7 bases aligning to TRBD2. Germline V gene data show CDR1 as SGHRS and CDR2 as YFSETQ. The CDR3 loop spans 14 amino acids. V dropped 4 bases and J dropped 7; count of bases not matched to a gene: 7. CDR3 amino acids: CASSAGLVVGELFF. CDR3 bases: TGCGCCAGCAGCGCCGGACTAGTTGTCGGGGAGCTGTTTTTT.

The rearrangement links TRBV5-4 to TRBJ2-7, with TRBD2 matching over 8 bases. Per the germline V gene, CDR1 is SGHNT and CDR2 is YYREEE (reference sequence). The J segment lost 0 bases and the V segment lost 7 bases, leaving 6 bases of the junction unmatched. The CDR3 is 14 residues long. The CDR3: CASGERGSSYEQYF. CDR3 bases: TGTGCCAGCGGAGAGCGGGGGAGCTCCTACGAGCAGTACTTC.

The CDR3 sequence: CASSSRTGGWTGELFF. The CDR3 DNA is TGTGCCAGCAGCTCACGGACAGGGGGCTGGACCGGGGAGCTGTTTTTT. The chain uses TRBV5-5 and TRBJ2-2, with 11 bases lining up with TRBD1. The J segment lost 5 bases and the V segment lost 3 bases, leaving 6 bases of the junction unmatched. The germline V gene has CDR1 SGHKS and CDR2 YYEKEE (reference sequence). CDR3 length: 16 amino acids. Variable domain in full (rest from reference TRBV5-5 and TRBJ2-2): DAGVTQSPTHLIKTRGQQVTLRCSPISGHKSVSWYQQVLGQGPQFIFQYYEKEERGRGNFPDRFSARQFPNYSSELNVNALLLGDSALYLCASSSRTGGWTGELFFGEGSRLTVL.

V usage is TRBV19 and J usage is TRBJ1-4, with D possibly being TRBD1 (6 bases). The V gene's germline CDR1 is LNHDA and CDR2 SQIVND (reference sequence). CDR3 length equals 16 residues. With 2 bases removed from V and 2 bases from J, the gap between germline ends came to 12 bases. CDR3 amino acids: CASSITGGRTNEKLFF. The DNA for the CDR3 is TGTGCCAGTAGTATAACTGGGGGCAGGACTAATGAAAAACTGTTTTTT. Full variable domain (missing parts from reference TRBV19 and TRBJ1-4): DGGITQSPKYLFRKEGQNVTLSCEQNLNHDAMYWYRQDPGQGLRLIYYSQIVNDFQKGDIAEGYSVSREKKESFPLTVTSAQKNPTAFYLCASSITGGRTNEKLFFGSGTQLSVL.

This rearrangement joins TRBV4-2 to TRBJ1-5; possible D gene TRBD1, 6 bases. Germline V gives CDR1 LGHNA, CDR2 YNFKEQ. The CDR3 contains 18 residues. Trimming took 0 bases from V and 9 from J, leaving 24 bases between them. The CDR3 DNA reads TGTGCCAGCAGCCAAGAATCGACAGGCCGTTACGAATTTATGCCCCAGCATTTT. As protein: CASSQESTGRYEFMPQHF.

The V gene is TRBV28, the J gene TRBJ2-7; 7 bases are a match to TRBD1. Germline values: CDR1 MDHEN, CDR2 SYDVKM. The junction had 17 bases not matched to a gene; V was cut back by 6 bases and J by 9 bases. The CDR3 runs 15 residues. This CDR3 is CASSPPRQGEKGQYF. In DNA, the CDR3 is TGTGCCAGCAGCCCGCCCCGACAGGGAGAAAAGGGGCAGTACTTC.

This chain links TRBV10-1 with TRBJ1-1, with a weak D call TRBD1 (5 bases). The CDR3 contains 12 residues. Between the trimmed V and J ends, which lost 3 bases and 12 bases, there was a span of 14 bases. CDR1 and CDR2 from the germline V gene are WNHNN and SYGVQD (reference sequence). The CDR3 sequence: CASSDWTRFTFF. CDR3 DNA sequence: TGCGCCAGCAGTGACTGGACAAGGTTCACTTTCTTT.